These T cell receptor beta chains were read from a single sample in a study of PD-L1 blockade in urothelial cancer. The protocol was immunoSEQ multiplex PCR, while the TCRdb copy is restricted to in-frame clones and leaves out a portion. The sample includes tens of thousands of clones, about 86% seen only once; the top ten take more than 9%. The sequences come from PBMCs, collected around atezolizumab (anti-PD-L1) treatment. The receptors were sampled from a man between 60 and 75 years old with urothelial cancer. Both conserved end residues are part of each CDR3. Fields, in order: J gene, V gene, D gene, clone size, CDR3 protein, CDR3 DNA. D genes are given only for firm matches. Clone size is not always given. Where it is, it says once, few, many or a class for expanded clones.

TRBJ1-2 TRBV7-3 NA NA CASSLGGAVGYTF TGTGCCAGCAGCTTAGGGGGCGCGGTGGGCTACACCTTC
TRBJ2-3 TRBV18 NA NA CASSPSADTQYF TGTGCCAGCTCACCTTCGGCAGATACGCAGTATTTT
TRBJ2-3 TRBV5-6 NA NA CASNDWTENTDTQYF TGTGCCAGCAACGATTGGACTGAAAACACAGATACGCAGTATTTT
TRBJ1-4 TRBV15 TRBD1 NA CATSSLRGLEEKLFF TGTGCCACCAGCAGTCTCAGGGGGTTGGAAGAAAAACTGTTTTTT
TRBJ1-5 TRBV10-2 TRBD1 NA CASRAGGASNQPQHF TGCGCCAGCAGGGCAGGGGGCGCGAGCAATCAGCCCCAGCATTTT
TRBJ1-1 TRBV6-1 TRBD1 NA CASSRDSSTEAFF TGTGCCAGCAGCAGGGACAGTAGCACTGAAGCTTTCTTT
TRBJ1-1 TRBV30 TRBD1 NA CAWKGQLNTEAFF TGTGCCTGGAAGGGACAGCTGAACACTGAAGCTTTCTTT
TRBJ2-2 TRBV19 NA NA CASSTTRGEELFF TGTGCCAGTAGTACCACGAGAGGAGAGGAGCTGTTTTTT
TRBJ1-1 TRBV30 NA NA CAWMQDTTTEAFF TGTGCCTGGATGCAAGACACAACCACTGAAGCTTTCTTT
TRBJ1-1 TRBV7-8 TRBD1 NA CASSLVFSRTGGTMNTEAFF TGTGCCAGCAGCTTAGTTTTTAGTCGGACAGGGGGAACTATGAACACTGAAGCTTTCTTT
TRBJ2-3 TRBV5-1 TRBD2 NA CASSFVTGGDTQYF TGCGCCAGCAGCTTCGTGACGGGGGGAGATACGCAGTATTTT
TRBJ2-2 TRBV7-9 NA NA CASRSGHANTGELFF TGTGCCAGCAGGTCGGGACACGCGAACACCGGGGAGCTGTTTTTT
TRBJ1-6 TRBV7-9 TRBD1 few CASSSDRWKSPLHF TGTGCCAGCAGTTCGGACAGGTGGAAATCACCCCTCCACTTT
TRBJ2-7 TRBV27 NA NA CASSHPGGSSEQYF TGTGCCAGCAGCCATCCAGGAGGATCTTCCGAGCAGTACTTC
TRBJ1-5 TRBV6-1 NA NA CASSRVKGSNQPQHF TGTGCCAGCAGTCGGGTTAAAGGCAGCAATCAGCCCCAGCATTTT
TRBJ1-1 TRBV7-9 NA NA CASSLGRGGNTEAFF TGTGCCAGCAGCTTGGGGCGGGGGGGCAACACTGAAGCTTTCTTT
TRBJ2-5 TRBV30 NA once CAWSGAGLETQYF TGTGCCTGGAGTGGGGCAGGGTTAGAGACCCAGTACTTC
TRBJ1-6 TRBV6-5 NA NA CASSRTGGNSPLHF TGTGCCAGCAGCCGTACGGGGGGTAATTCACCCCTCCACTTT
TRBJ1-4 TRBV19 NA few CASTSQGGGNEKLFF TGTGCCAGTACGTCCCAGGGCGGAGGGAATGAAAAACTGTTTTTT
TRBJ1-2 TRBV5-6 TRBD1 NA CASRYQGASGYTF TGTGCCAGCAGGTACCAGGGGGCAAGTGGCTACACCTTC
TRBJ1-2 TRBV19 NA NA CASSAGYNYGYTF TGTGCCTCCTCCGCAGGGTACAACTATGGCTACACCTTC
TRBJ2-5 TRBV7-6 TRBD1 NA CASRDRGLSGETQYF TGTGCCAGCAGGGACAGGGGGCTCTCGGGAGAGACCCAGTACTTC
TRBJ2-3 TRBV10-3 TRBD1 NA CAISNEDRGTDTQYF TGTGCCATCAGTAACGAGGACAGGGGCACAGATACGCAGTATTTT